This TCR beta chain stems from a study of CD8+CD57+ T cells in acquired aplastic anemia. Study-level information: Mean DNA quantity obtained from sorted CD4+ and CD8+ cells was 3 to 4 ug.

Genomic DNA templated the TCR beta VDJ and CDR3 profiling. TCRdb reanalysed the reads using MiXCR and keeps one entry per CDR3 protein. Of approximately 160,000 distinct CDR3 sequences detected, roughly 47% appear once; the ten largest clones hold about 1.1%. With respect to this clonotype: What it binds is not known.

There are 16 residues in the CDR3. Germline CDR1 LNHNV, CDR2 YYDKDF (reference sequence). V was trimmed by 3 bases and J by 4 bases, leaving 16 bases between them. Study-wide results and caveats: Statistical testing detected no significant gap in CD8+ Simpson's diversity between patients and controls.

The receptor was isolated from a human donor in good health. The sequenced sample consisted of sorted CD4+, CD8+, or CD8+CD57+ T cells (not recorded which) from PBMCs. The chain is built from TRBV15 and TRBJ1-5; D not resolved. The CDR3 DNA is TGTGCCACCAGCAGCGCTCTTTCGATGGGTAATCAGCCCCAGCATTTT. It yields the protein CATSSALSMGNQPQHF. The complete variable domain, with remaining parts taken from reference TRBV15 and TRBJ1-5, reads DAMVIQNPRYQVTQFGKPVTLSCSQTLNHNVMYWYQQKSSQAPKLLFHYYDKDFNNEADTPDNFQSRRPNTSFCFLDIRSPGLGDTAMYLCATSSALSMGNQPQHFGDGTRLSIL.